This T cell receptor (beta chain) is drawn from a study of blood T cell repertoires in COVID-19. In the study overall: T cells, B-cell-depleted T cells, or PBMCs provided the cDNA or gDNA that served as material.

Participants were aged roughly 18 to 90 years, lived in around 22 US areas, and enrolled virtually. Cohorts were based on clinical histories the participants reported. Data came from immunoSEQ multiplex PCR; TCRdb stores just in-frame clones and leaves some out. This table has some 150,000 clones, about 88% appearing once. Germline-derived CDR1 and CDR2 are LNHDA and SQIVND (reference sequence). Trimming left V 1 base short and J 2 bases short, with 11 bases between. CDR3 size: 15 residues. The sequencing input was PBMCs or T cells enriched from blood (not recorded which). The V and J genes are TRBV19 and TRBJ1-2; D might be TRBD1 (6 bases). This clonotype was sampled from a human donor with acute COVID-19. The donor label of this sample is uncertain. The CDR3 here is CASSIVWQGNYGYTF. DNA for the CDR3: TGTGCCAGTAGTATAGTATGGCAGGGGAACTATGGCTACACCTTC.